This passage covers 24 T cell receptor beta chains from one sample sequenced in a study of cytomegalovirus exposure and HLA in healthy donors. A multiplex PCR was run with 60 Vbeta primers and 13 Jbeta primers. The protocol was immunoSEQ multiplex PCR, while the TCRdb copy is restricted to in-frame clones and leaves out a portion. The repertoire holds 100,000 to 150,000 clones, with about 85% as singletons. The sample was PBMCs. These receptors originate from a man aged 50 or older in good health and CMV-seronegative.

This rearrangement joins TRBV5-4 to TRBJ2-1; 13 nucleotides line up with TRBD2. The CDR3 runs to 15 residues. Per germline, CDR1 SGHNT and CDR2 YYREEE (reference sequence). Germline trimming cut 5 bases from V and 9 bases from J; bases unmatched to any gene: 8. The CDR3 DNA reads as TGTGCCAGCAGAGGACCGGGACTAGCGGGAAGTGAGCAGTTCTTC. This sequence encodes CASRGPGLAGSEQFF.

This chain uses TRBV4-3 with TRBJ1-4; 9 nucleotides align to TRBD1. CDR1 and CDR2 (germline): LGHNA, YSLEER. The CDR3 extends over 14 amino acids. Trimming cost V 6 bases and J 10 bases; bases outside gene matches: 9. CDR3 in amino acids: CASSWTGAGGKLFF. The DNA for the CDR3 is TGCGCCAGCAGTTGGACAGGGGCGGGAGGAAAACTGTTTTTT.

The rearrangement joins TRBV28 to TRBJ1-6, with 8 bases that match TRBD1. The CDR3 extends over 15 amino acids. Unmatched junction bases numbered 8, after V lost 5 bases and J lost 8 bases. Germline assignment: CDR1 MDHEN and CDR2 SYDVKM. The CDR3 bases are TGTGCCAGCAGTGGCGGACAGGGCAATGATTCACCCCTCCACTTT. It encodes CASSGGQGNDSPLHF.

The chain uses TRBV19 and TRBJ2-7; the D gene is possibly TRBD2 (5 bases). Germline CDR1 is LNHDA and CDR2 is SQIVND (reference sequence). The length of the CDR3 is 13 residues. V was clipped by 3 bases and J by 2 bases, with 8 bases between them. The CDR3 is CASSIDGTYEQYF. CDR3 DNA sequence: TGTGCCAGTAGTATCGACGGGACCTACGAGCAGTACTTC.

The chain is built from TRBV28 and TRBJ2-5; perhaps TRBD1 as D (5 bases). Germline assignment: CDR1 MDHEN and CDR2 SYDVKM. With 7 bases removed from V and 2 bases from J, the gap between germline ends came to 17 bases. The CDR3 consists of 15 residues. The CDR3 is CASMAPLGVQETQYF. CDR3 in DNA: TGTGCCAGCATGGCTCCCCTAGGGGTTCAAGAGACCCAGTACTTC.

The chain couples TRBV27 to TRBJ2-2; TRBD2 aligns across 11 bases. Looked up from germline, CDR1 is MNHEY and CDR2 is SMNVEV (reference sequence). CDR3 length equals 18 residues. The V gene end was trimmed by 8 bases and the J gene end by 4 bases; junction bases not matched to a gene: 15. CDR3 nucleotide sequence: TGTGCCAGCCGACTAAATGTCGGGCTAGCGGGAGGCACCGGGGAGCTGTTTTTT. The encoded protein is CASRLNVGLAGGTGELFF.

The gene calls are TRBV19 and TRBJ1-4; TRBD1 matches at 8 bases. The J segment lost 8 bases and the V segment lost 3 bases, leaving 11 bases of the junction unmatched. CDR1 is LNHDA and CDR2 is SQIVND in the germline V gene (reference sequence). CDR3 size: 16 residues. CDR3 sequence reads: CASSIPRGRVQEKLFF. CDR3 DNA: TGTGCCAGTAGTATTCCCAGGGGGCGAGTTCAGGAAAAACTGTTTTTT.

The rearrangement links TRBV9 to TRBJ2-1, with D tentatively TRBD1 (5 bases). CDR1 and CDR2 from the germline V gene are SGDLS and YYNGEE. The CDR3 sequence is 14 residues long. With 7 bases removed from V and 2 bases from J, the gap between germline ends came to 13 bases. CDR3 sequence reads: CASSPGITYNEQFF. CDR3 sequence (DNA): TGTGCCAGCTCCCCAGGGATAACCTACAATGAGCAGTTCTTC.

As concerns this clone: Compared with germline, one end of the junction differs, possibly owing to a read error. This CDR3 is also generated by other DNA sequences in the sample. CDR3 protein: CASSLARSYGYTF. In DNA form, the CDR3 reads TGCGCCAGCAGCTTAGCGCGAAGCTATGGCTACACCTTC. The chain has TRBV7-8 and TRBJ1-2; D uncertain. CDR1 is SGHVS, CDR2 FQNEAQ, per germline. This CDR3 contains 13 residues. The variable domain in full, with the rest retrieved from reference TRBV7-8 and TRBJ1-2, is GAGVSQSPRYKVAKRGQDVALRCDPISGHVSLFWYQQALGQGPEFLTYFQNEAQLDKSGLPSDRFFAERPEGSVSTLKIQRTQQEDSAVYLCASSLARSYGYTFGSGTRLTVV.

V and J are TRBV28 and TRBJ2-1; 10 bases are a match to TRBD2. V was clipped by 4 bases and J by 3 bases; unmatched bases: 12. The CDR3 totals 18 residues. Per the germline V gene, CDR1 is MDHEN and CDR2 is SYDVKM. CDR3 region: CASSSGGAGGPGYNEQFF. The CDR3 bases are TGTGCCAGCAGTTCCGGTGGAGCGGGAGGGCCAGGCTACAATGAGCAGTTCTTC.

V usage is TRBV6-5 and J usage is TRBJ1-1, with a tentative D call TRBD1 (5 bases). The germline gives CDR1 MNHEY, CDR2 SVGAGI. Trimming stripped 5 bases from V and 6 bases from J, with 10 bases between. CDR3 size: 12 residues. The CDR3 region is CASSGGLAEAFF. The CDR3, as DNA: TGTGCCAGCAGTGGGGGGTTGGCTGAAGCTTTCTTT.

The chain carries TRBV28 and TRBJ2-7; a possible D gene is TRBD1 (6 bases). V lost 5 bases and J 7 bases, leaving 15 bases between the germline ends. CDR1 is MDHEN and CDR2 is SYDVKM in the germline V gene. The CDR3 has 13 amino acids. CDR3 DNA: TGTGCCAGCAGTCCTCCACAGGGTCGAGAGCAGTACTTC. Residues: CASSPPQGREQYF.

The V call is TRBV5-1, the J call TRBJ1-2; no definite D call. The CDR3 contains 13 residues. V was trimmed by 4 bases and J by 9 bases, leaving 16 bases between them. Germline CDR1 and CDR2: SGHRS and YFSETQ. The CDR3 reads CASSPSREWSYTF. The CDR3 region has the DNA TGCGCCAGCAGCCCCTCGAGGGAATGGAGCTACACCTTC.

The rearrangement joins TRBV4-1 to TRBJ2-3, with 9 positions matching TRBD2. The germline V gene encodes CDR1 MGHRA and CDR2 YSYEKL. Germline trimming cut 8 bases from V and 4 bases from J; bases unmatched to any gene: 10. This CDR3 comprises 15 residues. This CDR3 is CASSRTSVDADTQYF. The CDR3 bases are TGCGCCAGCTCTCGGACTAGCGTCGACGCAGATACGCAGTATTTT.

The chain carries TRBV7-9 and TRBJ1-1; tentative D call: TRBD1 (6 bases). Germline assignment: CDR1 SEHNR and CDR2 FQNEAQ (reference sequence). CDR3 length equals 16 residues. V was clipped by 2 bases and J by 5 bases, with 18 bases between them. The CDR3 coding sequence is TGTGCCAGCAGCTTAACCCAAACAGGGTCGGGGACTGAAGCTTTCTTT. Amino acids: CASSLTQTGSGTEAFF. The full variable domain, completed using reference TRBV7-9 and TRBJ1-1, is DTGVSQNPRHKITKRGQNVTFRCDPISEHNRLYWYRQTLGQGPEFLTYFQNEAQLEKSRLLSDRFSAERPKGSFSTLEIQRTEQGDSAMYLCASSLTQTGSGTEAFFGQGTRLTVV.

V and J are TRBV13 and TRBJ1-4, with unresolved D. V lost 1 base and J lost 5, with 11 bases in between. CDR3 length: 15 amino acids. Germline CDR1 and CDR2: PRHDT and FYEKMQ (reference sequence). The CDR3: CASSLVSGRNEKLFF. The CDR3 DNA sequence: TGTGCCAGCAGCTTAGTTTCTGGGAGAAATGAAAAACTGTTTTTT. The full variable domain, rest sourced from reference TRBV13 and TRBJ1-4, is AAGVIQSPRHLIKEKRETATLKCYPIPRHDTVYWYQQGPGQDPQFLISFYEKMQSDKGSIPDRFSAQQFSDYHSELNMSSLELGDSALYFCASSLVSGRNEKLFFGSGTQLSVL.

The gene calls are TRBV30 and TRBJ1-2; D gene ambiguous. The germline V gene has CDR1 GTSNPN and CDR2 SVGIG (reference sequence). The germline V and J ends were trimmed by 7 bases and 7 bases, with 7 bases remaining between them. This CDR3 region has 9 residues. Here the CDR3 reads CAFESGYTF. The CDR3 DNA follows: TGTGCCTTTGAGAGTGGCTACACCTTC.

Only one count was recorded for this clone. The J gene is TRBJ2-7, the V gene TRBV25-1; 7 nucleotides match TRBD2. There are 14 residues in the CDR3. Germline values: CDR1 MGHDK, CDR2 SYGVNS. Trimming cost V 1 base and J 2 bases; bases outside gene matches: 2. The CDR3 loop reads CASSESSGTYEQYF. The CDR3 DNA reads TGTGCCAGCAGTGAATCTAGCGGCACCTACGAGCAGTACTTC.

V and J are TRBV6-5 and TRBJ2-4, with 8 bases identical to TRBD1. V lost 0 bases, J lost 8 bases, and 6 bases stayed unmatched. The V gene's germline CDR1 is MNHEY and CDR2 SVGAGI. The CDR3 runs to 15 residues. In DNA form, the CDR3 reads TGTGCCAGCAGTTACTCAGCGACAGGGGCGGACATTCAGTACTTC. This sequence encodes CASSYSATGADIQYF.

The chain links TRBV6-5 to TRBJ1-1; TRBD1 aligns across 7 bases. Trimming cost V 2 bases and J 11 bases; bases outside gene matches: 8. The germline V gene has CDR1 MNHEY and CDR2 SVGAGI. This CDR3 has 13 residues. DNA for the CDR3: TGTGCCAGCAGTTACCGCCTTGACAGGGTGGCTTTCTTT. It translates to CASSYRLDRVAFF.

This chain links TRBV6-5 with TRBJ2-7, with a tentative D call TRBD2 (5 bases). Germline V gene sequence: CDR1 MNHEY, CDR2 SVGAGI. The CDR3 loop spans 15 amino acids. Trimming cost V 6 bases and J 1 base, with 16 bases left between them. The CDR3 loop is CASSDPGLPSYEQYF. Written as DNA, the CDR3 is TGTGCCAGCAGCGACCCGGGGTTACCATCCTACGAGCAGTACTTC.

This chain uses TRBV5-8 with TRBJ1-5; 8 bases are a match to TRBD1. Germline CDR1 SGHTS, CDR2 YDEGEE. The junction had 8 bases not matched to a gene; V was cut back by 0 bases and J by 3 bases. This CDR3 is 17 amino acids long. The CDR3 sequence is CASSLAAWTGSNQPQHF. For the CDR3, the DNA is TGTGCCAGCAGCTTGGCAGCCTGGACAGGGTCCAATCAGCCCCAGCATTTT. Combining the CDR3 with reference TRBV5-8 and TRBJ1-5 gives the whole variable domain EAGVTQSPTHLIKTRGQQATLRCSPISGHTSVYWYQQALGLGLQFLLWYDEGEERNRGNFPPRFSGRQFPNYSSELNVNALELEDSALYLCASSLAAWTGSNQPQHFGDGTRLSIL.

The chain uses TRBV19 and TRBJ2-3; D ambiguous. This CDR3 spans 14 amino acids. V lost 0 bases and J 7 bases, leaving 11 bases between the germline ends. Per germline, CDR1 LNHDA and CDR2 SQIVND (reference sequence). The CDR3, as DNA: TGTGCCAGTAGTATAGATCTATCCGCGAATACGCAGTATTTT. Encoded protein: CASSIDLSANTQYF.

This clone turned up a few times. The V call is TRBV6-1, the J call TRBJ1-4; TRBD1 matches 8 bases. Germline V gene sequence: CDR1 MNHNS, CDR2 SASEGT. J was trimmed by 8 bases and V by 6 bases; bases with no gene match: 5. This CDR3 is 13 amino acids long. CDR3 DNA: TGTGCCAGCAGCGGACAGGGTTACGAAAAACTGTTTTTT. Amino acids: CASSGQGYEKLFF.